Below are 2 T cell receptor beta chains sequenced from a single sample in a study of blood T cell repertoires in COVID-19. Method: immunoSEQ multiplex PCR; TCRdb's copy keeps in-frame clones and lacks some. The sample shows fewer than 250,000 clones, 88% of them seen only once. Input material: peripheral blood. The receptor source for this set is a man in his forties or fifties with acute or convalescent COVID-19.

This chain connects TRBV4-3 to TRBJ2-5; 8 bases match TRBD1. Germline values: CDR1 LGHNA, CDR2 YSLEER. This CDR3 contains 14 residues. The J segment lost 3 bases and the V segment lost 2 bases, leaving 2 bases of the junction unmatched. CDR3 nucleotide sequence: TGCGCCAGCAGCCAACCGGGACAGGAAGAGACCCAGTACTTC. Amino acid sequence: CASSQPGQEETQYF.

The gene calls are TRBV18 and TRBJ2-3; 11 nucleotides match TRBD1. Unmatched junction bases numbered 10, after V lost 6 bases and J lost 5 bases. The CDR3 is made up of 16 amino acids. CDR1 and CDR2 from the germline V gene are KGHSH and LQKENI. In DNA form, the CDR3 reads TGTGCCAGCTCCTCACTTCCCGGGACAGGGGGAGATACGCAGTATTTT. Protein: CASSSLPGTGGDTQYF.